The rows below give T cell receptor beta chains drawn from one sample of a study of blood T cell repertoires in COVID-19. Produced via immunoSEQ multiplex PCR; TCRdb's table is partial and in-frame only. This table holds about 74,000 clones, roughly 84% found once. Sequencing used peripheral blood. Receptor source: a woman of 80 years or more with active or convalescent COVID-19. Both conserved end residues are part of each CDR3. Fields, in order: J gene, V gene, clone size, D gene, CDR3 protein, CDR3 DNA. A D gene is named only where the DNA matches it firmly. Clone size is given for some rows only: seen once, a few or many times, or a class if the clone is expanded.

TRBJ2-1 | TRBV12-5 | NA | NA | CASGLVERGPPQFF | TGTGCTAGTGGTTTGGTTGAACGGGGTCCACCCCAGTTCTTC
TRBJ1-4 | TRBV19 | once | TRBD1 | CASSVGTGDYSTNEKLFF | TGTGCCAGTAGTGTCGGGACAGGAGATTATTCAACTAATGAAAAACTGTTTTTT
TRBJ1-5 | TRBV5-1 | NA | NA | CASSLIRGDQPQHF | TGCGCCAGCAGCTTGATTAGGGGCGATCAGCCCCAGCATTTT
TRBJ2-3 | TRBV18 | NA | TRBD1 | CASSPLQGSGDTQYF | TGTGCCAGCTCACCTCTACAGGGGTCGGGAGATACGCAGTATTTT
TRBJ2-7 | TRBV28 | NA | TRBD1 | CASSLPYDRGPLSYEQYF | TGTGCCAGCAGTTTACCCTACGACAGGGGCCCCTTGAGCTACGAGCAGTACTTC
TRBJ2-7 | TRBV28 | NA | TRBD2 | CASTVGLAASYEQYF | TGTGCCAGCACCGTGGGACTAGCGGCGTCCTACGAGCAGTACTTC
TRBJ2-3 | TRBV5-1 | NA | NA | CASSISREADTQYF | TGCGCCAGCAGCATATCGAGGGAGGCAGATACGCAGTATTTT
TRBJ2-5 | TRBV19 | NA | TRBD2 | CASSLWLAGGQETQYF | TGTGCCAGTTCCCTGTGGCTAGCGGGGGGCCAAGAGACCCAGTACTTC
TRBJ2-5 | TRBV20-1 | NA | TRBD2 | CSASRLSGGPGETQYF | TGCAGTGCTAGTAGATTAAGCGGGGGCCCCGGCGAGACCCAGTACTTC
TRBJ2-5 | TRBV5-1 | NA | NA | CASSLADRQETQYF | TGCGCCAGCAGCTTGGCGGACAGACAAGAGACCCAGTACTTC
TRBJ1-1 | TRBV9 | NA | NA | CASSAGAGAVGTEAFF | TGTGCCAGCAGCGCTGGGGCGGGGGCAGTAGGCACTGAAGCTTTCTTT
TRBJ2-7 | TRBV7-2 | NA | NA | CASSLATAEQYF | TGTGCCAGCAGCTTAGCGACAGCCGAGCAGTACTTC
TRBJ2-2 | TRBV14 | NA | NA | CASSPTYHTGELFF | TGTGCCAGCAGCCCCACCTATCACACCGGGGAGCTGTTTTTT
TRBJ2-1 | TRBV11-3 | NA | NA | CASSLEDPSQQFF | TGTGCCAGCAGCTTAGAAGACCCTAGTCAACAGTTCTTC
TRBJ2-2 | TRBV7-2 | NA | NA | CASSATTNTGELFF | TGTGCCAGCAGCGCCACAACGAACACCGGGGAGCTGTTTTTT
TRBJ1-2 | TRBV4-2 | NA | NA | CASSPLGAGRQRENYGYTF | TGTGCCAGCAGCCCCTTGGGGGCAGGGCGCCAACGGGAAAACTATGGCTACACCTTC
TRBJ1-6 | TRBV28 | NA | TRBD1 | CASSFRDRNSPLHF | TGTGCCAGCAGTTTTAGGGACAGAAATTCACCCCTCCACTTT